Listed below are T cell receptor beta chains from one sample, sequenced in a study of T cell changes during pregnancy in multiple sclerosis. Using immunoSEQ multiplex PCR, the repertoire was profiled, and TCRdb retains in-frame clones only, with some absent. This sample has over 90,000 clones, with about 94% found just once. Sequencing used peripheral blood, obtained after pregnancy. The receptors stem from a female donor with multiple sclerosis, enrolled in a pregnancy study. The CDR3 runs from the conserved cysteine through the conserved F or W. D genes are given only for firm matches. Rows give clone size only sometimes, using once, few, many, or a class for an expanded clone.

V gene,clone size,D gene,J gene,CDR3 DNA,CDR3 protein
TRBV28,once,-,TRBJ1-1,TGTGCCAGCAGTTTCTTGAACACTGAAGCTTTCTTT,CASSFLNTEAFF
TRBV5-4,-,-,TRBJ1-4,TGTGCCAGCGGGGAGGCGGCTAATGAAAAACTGTTTTTT,CASGEAANEKLFF
TRBV11-2,-,TRBD1,TRBJ1-3,TGTGCCAGCTCCGGACAGGGGAAGAGAAACACCATATATTTT,CASSGQGKRNTIYF
TRBV7-2,-,TRBD2,TRBJ2-1,TGTGCCAGCAGCTGGACTAGCGGGAGCTACAATGAGCAGTTCTTC,CASSWTSGSYNEQFF
TRBV6-5,-,-,TRBJ2-3,TGTGCCAGCAGTTACCGGTCCTTTTCACCGGATACGCAGTATTTT,CASSYRSFSPDTQYF
TRBV27,-,-,TRBJ2-1,TGTGCCAGCAGGTTAGAGAATGAGCAGTTCTTC,CASRLENEQFF
TRBV18,-,-,TRBJ2-1,TGTGCCAGCTCACCCGCCCTCACGCGGGATGAGCAGTTCTTC,CASSPALTRDEQFF
TRBV28,-,TRBD1,TRBJ1-5,TGTGCCAGCAGTTTAGTGGCAGGGGGCTTTCATCAGCCCCAGCATTTT,CASSLVAGGFHQPQHF
TRBV5-1,-,TRBD2,TRBJ2-1,TGCGCCAGCAGCTTGGTTCTAGCGGGTTCCTACAATGAGCAGTTCTTC,CASSLVLAGSYNEQFF
TRBV7-9,-,-,TRBJ1-1,TGTGCCAGCAGCTTATCGCGGGGAACTGAAGCTTTCTTT,CASSLSRGTEAFF
TRBV29-1,few,TRBD2,TRBJ2-1,TGCAGCGATTCACCCGGGACTAGTTCTAATGAGCAGTTCTTC,CSDSPGTSSNEQFF
TRBV5-1,-,-,TRBJ2-7,TGCGCCAGCAGCTTGGCCGGGGGGCCCGGCTACGAGCAGTACTTC,CASSLAGGPGYEQYF
TRBV9,-,-,TRBJ2-7,TGTGCCAGCAGCGTAGGAGGGAACGCCTACGAGCAGTACTTC,CASSVGGNAYEQYF
TRBV5-1,-,TRBD1,TRBJ2-7,TGCGCCAGCAGCGCCGGGACAGGGGGTAAGTCGTCCTACGAGCAGTACTTC,CASSAGTGGKSSYEQYF
TRBV7-2,-,-,TRBJ1-1,TGTGCCAGCAGCTTAGCGCCAGTTAACACTGAAGCTTTCTTT,CASSLAPVNTEAFF
TRBV12-5,once,TRBD1,TRBJ1-1,TGTGCTAGTGGTTTGTTGGACAGGGCCGTGGGAGCTTTCTTT,CASGLLDRAVGAFF
TRBV7-2,-,TRBD2,TRBJ2-1,TGTGCCAGCAGCTCCGACCTAGCGGGAGCGCAGTTCTTC,CASSSDLAGAQFF
TRBV28,-,TRBD1,TRBJ2-7,TGTGCCAGCAGTCCCATCGGCCGACAGGGGAGTAAGCACGAGCAGTACTTC,CASSPIGRQGSKHEQYF
TRBV5-8,-,-,TRBJ2-7,TGTGCCAGCAGCCCGGGACTGAAAACCTACGAGCAGTACTTC,CASSPGLKTYEQYF
TRBV18,-,TRBD2,TRBJ2-7,TGTGCCAGCTCACCGAATCTAGCGGGAGAGTCCTACGAGCAGTACTTC,CASSPNLAGESYEQYF
TRBV29-1,-,-,TRBJ2-1,TGCAGCGCCGCTCGAGGAGCGAGCTCCTACAATGAGCAGTTCTTC,CSAARGASSYNEQFF
TRBV18,-,-,TRBJ1-2,TGTGCCAGCTCACCGGGTCCGGACAGCCACGGGTATGGCTACACCTTC,CASSPGPDSHGYGYTF
TRBV6-1,-,-,TRBJ2-1,TGTGCCGGCGGGGAGGGGGGGTCCGCTGAGCAGTTCTTC,CAGGEGGSAEQFF
TRBV11-2,-,-,TRBJ1-1,TGTGCCAGCACCACTTGGAGAGGAGGGCAGAACACTGAAGCTTTCTTT,CASTTWRGGQNTEAFF
TRBV2,-,-,TRBJ2-1,TGTGCCAGCAGAAGCCCTAGCAACAATGAGCAGTTCTTC,CASRSPSNNEQFF
TRBV5-1,-,TRBD2,TRBJ2-3,TGCGCCTCGACCTTTACTAGCGGGATCGCAGATACGCAGTATTTT,CASTFTSGIADTQYF
TRBV2,-,-,TRBJ2-5,TGTGCCAGCAGTGAACAGGCAGCCCAGTACTTC,CASSEQAAQYF
TRBV5-1,-,-,TRBJ2-1,TGCGCCAGCAGCTTGGGGGGGCTGAACAATGAGCAGTTCTTC,CASSLGGLNNEQFF
TRBV2,-,-,TRBJ1-1,TGTGCCAGCAGCCTGGACACCTCGGCCGCTGAAGCTTTCTTT,CASSLDTSAAEAFF
TRBV29-1,once,TRBD2,TRBJ2-1,TGCAGCTTAATAGCGGGAACGATCGATGAGCAGTTCTTC,CSLIAGTIDEQFF
TRBV4-1,-,-,TRBJ1-5,TGCGCCAGCAGCCAGCTACCAGGCCAGGGACTAAAGCGGCAGCATTTT,CASSQLPGQGLKRQHF
TRBV7-9,-,TRBD1,TRBJ1-1,TGTGCCAGCAGCCCCCGGACAGGGGGGGGATTTGAAGCTTTCTTT,CASSPRTGGGFEAFF
TRBV2,-,TRBD2,TRBJ2-3,TGTGCCAGCAGTGATGTCATAGCGGGCACCGGCCCAGATACGCAGTATTTT,CASSDVIAGTGPDTQYF
TRBV4-3,-,TRBD2,TRBJ2-3,TGCGCCAGCAGCCAGGCGGGACTAGCGGGGCCGAGCACAGATACGCAGTATTTT,CASSQAGLAGPSTDTQYF
TRBV28,-,TRBD1,TRBJ2-2,TGTGCCAGCAGTTTACGCAGGGGGCATACCGGGGAGCTGTTTTTT,CASSLRRGHTGELFF
TRBV7-2,-,TRBD1,TRBJ2-3,TGTGCCAGCAGCTTAGTAGGGACAGGGGCCACAGATACGCAGTATTTT,CASSLVGTGATDTQYF
TRBV5-4,-,-,TRBJ1-2,TGTGCCAGCAGCTTGTTTGCGGGACGGGGAGACTATGGCTACACCTTC,CASSLFAGRGDYGYTF
TRBV5-1,-,-,TRBJ1-3,TGCGCCAGCAGCCTACGTTGGGGCGGAAACACCATATATTTT,CASSLRWGGNTIYF